The following is a TCR beta chain sequence with its context. Its cognate antigen is unknown. Authors' processing steps: With immunoSEQ giving junction-only sequences and no quality scores, filtering differed. The method was immunoSEQ multiplex PCR; TCRdb's version includes in-frame clones alone and lacks a portion of them. V, J and clone size were drawn from that table, and D and trimming were deduced from the DNA. The data contain some 2.3 million clones, approximately 93% of them singletons. CDR1 SGHVS and CDR2 FQNEAQ come from the germline V gene. Trimming took 1 base from V and 5 from J, leaving 15 bases between them. The CDR3 has 16 amino acids. Donors included only healthy HIV-negative adults lacking recent acute infections or vaccinations. This record belongs to a study of shared clonotypes between healthy human individuals. Looking at the study overall: CD4 naive and memory got three plates each, CD8 naive two, CD8 memory one. Study-level results: Across subsets, estimated richness was generally greater for naive than for memory populations.

This TCR came from a man between 18 and 35 years old in good health. Some clones in this sample may be carry-over from other donors' samples. The chain employs TRBV7-8 and TRBJ1-5, with unresolved D. The sequencing sample was made of naive CD4+ T cells from PBMCs. As to subset: CD45RA+ positively selected. The DNA for the CDR3 is TGTGCCAGCAGCTTAGTTTCGACGGGCAAGTATCAGCCCCAGCATTTT. Its translation is CASSLVSTGKYQPQHF.